The clone carrying this TCR beta chain was picked up a small number of times. Its antigen is unknown. The data were obtained in a study of beta chain features in type 1 diabetes. Study-level information: Sorted cells examined across all samples numbered 107,917,701.

Every donor provided one heparinised blood draw, which averaged around 110 mL. Overall study findings and caveats: More deletions and fewer insertions at VDJ junctions were seen in type 1 diabetes patients. These data did not resolve whether HLA type affects TCRB rearrangement. Among patients with Type 1 diabetes, TCRB CDR3s were moderately but significantly shorter in every one of the four CD4+ subsets.

The whole isolated RNA underwent reverse transcription, so sequencing captured expressed TCRB transcripts. Assay: immunoSEQ multiplex PCR; the TCRdb copy retains only in-frame clones and omits some. In the table there are around 690,000 clones, 9.5% to 15% of which are singletons. The CDR3 is made up of 17 amino acids. The trim removed 2 bases at V and 8 bases at J, leaving 12 bases unmatched. Germline lookup yields CDR1 SGHAT and CDR2 FQNNGV. Sequenced input: naive CD4+ T cells from blood. V usage is TRBV11-2 and J usage is TRBJ1-4, with TRBD1 matching over 9 bases. The receptor was derived from a man aged 25-40 years with type 1 diabetes. For the CDR3, the DNA is TGTGCCAGCAGCTTAAAGAGGGGAACAGGGGGCGGAGAAAAACTGTTTTTT. Its translation is CASSLKRGTGGGEKLFF.